Shown below are 11 T cell receptor beta chains from a single sample sequenced in a study of type 1 regulatory T cells. TCRdb recomputed calls from the reads with MiXCR, one row per CDR3 protein. The repertoire holds roughly 20,000 distinct CDR3 sequences, with roughly a tenth as singletons. The source material was CD4+ T cells, either the whole sample or a sorted fraction (not recorded which). The receptor set was obtained from a human donor in good health.

The gene calls are TRBV12-3 or TRBV12-4 and TRBJ2-7; no firm D call. The V and J ends lost 0 bases and 7 bases respectively, with 4 bases between them. The CDR3 has 11 residues. The CDR3 sequence: CASSLAGEQYF. The DNA of the CDR3 is TGTGCCAGCAGTTTAGCGGGAGAGCAGTACTTC.

The chain uses TRBV7-9 and TRBJ2-3; D may match TRBD1 or TRBD2 (6 bases each). CDR1 and CDR2 from the germline V gene are SEHNR and FQNEAQ (reference sequence). V was trimmed by 5 bases and J by 0 bases, leaving 9 bases between them. CDR3 length: 14 amino acids. The chain's CDR3 is CASSTGTSTDTQYF. The CDR3, as DNA: TGTGCCAGCAGCACAGGGACTAGCACAGATACGCAGTATTTT.

This clonotype occurred many times. The chain carries TRBV12-3 or TRBV12-4 and TRBJ1-2; no definite D call. V was clipped by 4 bases and J by 3 bases, with 12 bases between them. This CDR3 region has 14 residues. The CDR3 spells CASSSPEQYYGYTF. The CDR3 DNA reads as TGTGCCAGCAGTTCCCCCGAACAGTACTATGGCTACACCTTC.

This chain connects TRBV6-5 to TRBJ1-1; D gene uncertain. Germline-derived CDR1 and CDR2 are MNHEY and SVGAGI. Trimming took 0 bases from V and 1 from J, leaving 6 bases between them. The CDR3 has 14 amino acids. For the CDR3, the DNA is TGTGCCAGCAGTTACTCGCGGGGGAACACTGAAGCTTTCTTT. Translated, it gives CASSYSRGNTEAFF.

This clonotype turned up a few times. The J gene is TRBJ2-4, the V gene TRBV2, with D unresolved. V lost 7 bases and J 4 bases, leaving 17 bases between the germline ends. The V gene's germline CDR1 is SNHLY and CDR2 FYNNEI. This CDR3 region has 15 residues. DNA for the CDR3: TGTGCCAGCACTCCGGACGCGATAGGTAAAAACATTCAGTACTTC. Translating gives CASTPDAIGKNIQYF.

Many counts were recorded for this clonotype. J is TRBJ1-1 and V is TRBV6-5, with TRBD1 matching over 10 bases. V trimming: 2 bases; J trimming: 11 bases; junction bases outside the gene matches: 2. CDR1 is MNHEY, CDR2 SVGAGI, per germline. CDR3 length: 12 amino acids. CDR3 sequence reads: CASSYRQGAAFF. The CDR3 DNA reads as TGTGCCAGCAGTTACCGACAGGGGGCGGCTTTCTTT.

The CDR3 sequence is CGFSESYEQYF. CDR3 nucleotides: TGCGGCTTTAGCGAGTCCTACGAGCAGTACTTC. J is TRBJ2-7 and V is TRBV20-1, with D possibly being TRBD2 (5 bases). CDR1 DFQATT and CDR2 SNEGSKA come from the germline V gene (reference sequence). The CDR3 runs to 11 residues.

This clonotype is classed as medium-sized (0.01 to 0.1%). The chain combines TRBV28 with TRBJ2-7; 9 nucleotides align to TRBD1. The ends lost 4 bases at V and 7 bases at J; junction bases unmatched: 8. From germline, CDR1 is MDHEN and CDR2 SYDVKM. The CDR3 has 14 residues. The CDR3 loop is CASSSTGQGFEQYF. DNA for the CDR3: TGTGCCAGCAGTTCGACGGGACAGGGCTTTGAGCAGTACTTC.

This clonotype has at least ten counts. The chain links TRBV6-1 to TRBJ2-1; D uncertain. Trimming removed 3 bases from V and 10 bases from J, with 13 bases in between. The CDR3 has 13 residues. The germline V gene encodes CDR1 MNHNS and CDR2 SASEGT. CDR3 sequence reads: CASSEGFATEQFF. CDR3 nucleotides: TGTGCCAGCAGTGAGGGGTTTGCTACGGAGCAGTTCTTC.

As concerns this clonotype: A much larger clone sits a single nucleotide away, making a read error possible. The gene calls are TRBV9 and TRBJ1-6; 8 positions agree with TRBD1. The CDR3 has 16 amino acids. Germline V lookup: CDR1 SGDLS, CDR2 YYNGEE. The CDR3 is CAGSATGASNNSPLHF. The CDR3 nucleotides are TGTGCCGGCAGCGCGACAGGGGCGAGTAATAATTCACCCCTCCACTTT.

About this clonotype itself: Since a much larger clone is just one base distant, this may be a read error. The chain uses TRBV7-8 and TRBJ2-7; TRBD1 matches at 8 bases. The CDR3 length is 16 residues. The ends lost 4 bases at V and 2 bases at J; junction bases unmatched: 10. Looked up from germline, CDR1 is SGHVS and CDR2 is FQNEAQ. The CDR3 nucleotides are TGTGCCAGCAGCTCCCCTCAGGGGGCTCCCCCCTACGAGCAGTACTTC. This gives the protein CASSSPQGAPPYEQYF. The full variable domain, with the rest looked up from reference TRBV7-8 and TRBJ2-7, is GAGVSQSPRYKVAKRGQDVALRCDPISGHVSLFWYQQALGQGPEFLTYFQNEAQLDKSGLPSDRFFAERPEGSVSTLKIQRTQQEDSAVYLCASSSPQGAPPYEQYFGPGTRLTVT.